Listed below are T cell receptor beta chains from one sample, sequenced in a study of blood T cell repertoires in COVID-19. Clones were sequenced by immunoSEQ multiplex PCR, and TCRdb holds only the in-frame ones, with some missing. Of about 200,000 clones in the sample, about 90% are singletons; the top ten hold about 2.2%. Sample: peripheral blood. The receptors were sampled from a woman aged 50 to 60 with acute or convalescent COVID-19. Both conserved end residues are part of each CDR3. Fields, in order: D gene, V gene, J gene, clone size, CDR3 DNA, CDR3 protein. A D gene is named only where the DNA matches it firmly. Size values are once, few and many counts, or a class for expanded clones, and some rows have none.

D gene: .; V gene: TRBV30; J gene: TRBJ1-1; clone size: .; CDR3 DNA: TGTGCCTGGAGAGGGGTACTGGGGATTCTGAACACTGAAGCTTTCTTT; CDR3 protein: CAWRGVLGILNTEAFF
D gene: TRBD1; V gene: TRBV5-6; J gene: TRBJ2-7; clone size: .; CDR3 DNA: TGTGCCAGCAGCTCCGTACGCACTTCGGGACAGAGCTACGAGCAGTACTTC; CDR3 protein: CASSSVRTSGQSYEQYF
D gene: .; V gene: TRBV21-1; J gene: TRBJ2-5; clone size: .; CDR3 DNA: TGTGCCAGCAGCGACGACCCCCGGACTAGCGGGGGGCCATGGGAGACCCAGTACTTC; CDR3 protein: CASSDDPRTSGGPWETQYF
D gene: TRBD1; V gene: TRBV30; J gene: TRBJ1-5; clone size: .; CDR3 DNA: TGTGCCTGGAGTATCCGGGACAGAAGTCAGCCCCAGCATTTT; CDR3 protein: CAWSIRDRSQPQHF
D gene: TRBD1; V gene: TRBV5-1; J gene: TRBJ2-1; clone size: .; CDR3 DNA: TGCGCCAGCAGCCCGACAGGGGGCTCCTACAATGAGCAGTTCTTC; CDR3 protein: CASSPTGGSYNEQFF
D gene: TRBD2; V gene: TRBV18; J gene: TRBJ2-2; clone size: .; CDR3 DNA: TGTGCCAGCTCAAGGGGACTAGCGGGAACCGACACCGGGGAGCTGTTTTTT; CDR3 protein: CASSRGLAGTDTGELFF
D gene: .; V gene: TRBV27; J gene: TRBJ2-1; clone size: .; CDR3 DNA: TGTGCCAGCAGTTTATCATCTATAGCGAGCCCCTACAATGAGCAGTTCTTC; CDR3 protein: CASSLSSIASPYNEQFF
D gene: .; V gene: TRBV12-3/TRBV12-4; J gene: TRBJ1-5; clone size: .; CDR3 DNA: TGTGCCAGCAGTTTCGGACAGACCCCCCAGCATTTT; CDR3 protein: CASSFGQTPQHF
D gene: .; V gene: TRBV6-5; J gene: TRBJ2-6; clone size: .; CDR3 DNA: TGTGCCAGCAGACGGGGAAGCTCTGGGGCCAACGTCCTGACTTTC; CDR3 protein: CASRRGSSGANVLTF
D gene: TRBD2; V gene: TRBV19; J gene: TRBJ2-2; clone size: .; CDR3 DNA: TGTGCCAGTAGTATCTTGCGGGGGTTCGCCGGGGAGCTGTTTTTT; CDR3 protein: CASSILRGFAGELFF
D gene: .; V gene: TRBV18; J gene: TRBJ2-2; clone size: .; CDR3 DNA: TGTGCCAGCTCACCCCCTGGAGGGGGGGAGCTGTTTTTT; CDR3 protein: CASSPPGGGELFF
D gene: TRBD2; V gene: TRBV28; J gene: TRBJ2-2; clone size: .; CDR3 DNA: TGTGCCAGCAGAGTTGGGCGGACTAGCGGGGCGGGGGAGCTGTTTTTT; CDR3 protein: CASRVGRTSGAGELFF
D gene: TRBD2; V gene: TRBV2; J gene: TRBJ2-3; clone size: .; CDR3 DNA: TGTGCCAGCGGGAGGACTAGTGGGGCCCCAGATACGCAGTATTTT; CDR3 protein: CASGRTSGAPDTQYF
D gene: .; V gene: TRBV13; J gene: TRBJ1-6; clone size: .; CDR3 DNA: TGTGCCAGCAGCCTCGACAGGTCCTCGGGATCACCCCTCCACTTT; CDR3 protein: CASSLDRSSGSPLHF
D gene: .; V gene: TRBV19; J gene: TRBJ1-1; clone size: .; CDR3 DNA: TGTGCCAGTAAACAGGGACCCACCACTGAAGCTTTCTTT; CDR3 protein: CASKQGPTTEAFF
D gene: .; V gene: TRBV5-1; J gene: TRBJ2-7; clone size: .; CDR3 DNA: TGCGCCAGCAGCTTGGGTCCCAACGTTATCGGGCAGTACTTC; CDR3 protein: CASSLGPNVIGQYF
D gene: .; V gene: TRBV30; J gene: TRBJ1-6; clone size: .; CDR3 DNA: TGTGCCTGGAGTAAGAGGGCCAGCTCCTATAATTCACCCCTCCACTTT; CDR3 protein: CAWSKRASSYNSPLHF
D gene: TRBD1; V gene: TRBV18; J gene: TRBJ1-5; clone size: .; CDR3 DNA: TGTGCCAGCTCAGGGACAGGGACAGGGGGTCAATACATCCCCAATAGCAATCAGCCCCAGCATTTT; CDR3 protein: CASSGTGTGGQYIPNSNQPQHF
D gene: TRBD2; V gene: TRBV7-6; J gene: TRBJ2-5; clone size: .; CDR3 DNA: TGTGCCAGCAGCTTTATCTGGAGGGAGCGGGGAGAACAAGAGACCCAGTACTTC; CDR3 protein: CASSFIWRERGEQETQYF
D gene: .; V gene: TRBV19; J gene: TRBJ1-6; clone size: .; CDR3 DNA: TGTGCCAGTAGTAGGGGGGGAGACCGCTCACCCCTCCACTTT; CDR3 protein: CASSRGGDRSPLHF
D gene: TRBD1; V gene: TRBV27; J gene: TRBJ2-5; clone size: .; CDR3 DNA: TGTGCCAGCAGTCCCGGGACAGGGGGAGAGACCCAGTACTTC; CDR3 protein: CASSPGTGGETQYF
D gene: TRBD2; V gene: TRBV2; J gene: TRBJ2-1; clone size: .; CDR3 DNA: TGTGCCAGCAGCGCGGGGGAATGGAATGAGCAGTTCTTC; CDR3 protein: CASSAGEWNEQFF
D gene: TRBD2; V gene: TRBV3-1/TRBV3-2; J gene: TRBJ2-7; clone size: .; CDR3 DNA: TGTGCCAGCAGCCCGACTAGCGGGAGGGGTCTCGAGCAGTACTTC; CDR3 protein: CASSPTSGRGLEQYF
D gene: TRBD1; V gene: TRBV7-9; J gene: TRBJ2-7; clone size: .; CDR3 DNA: TGTGCCAGCAGCTTTTGGGACAGGGAGGTGGGCGAGCAGTACTTC; CDR3 protein: CASSFWDREVGEQYF
D gene: .; V gene: TRBV29-1; J gene: TRBJ1-4; clone size: .; CDR3 DNA: TGCAGCGTTGAAACAGGCTTCGGGGAAAAACTGTTTTTT; CDR3 protein: CSVETGFGEKLFF
D gene: .; V gene: TRBV13; J gene: TRBJ2-1; clone size: .; CDR3 DNA: TGTGCCAGCAGCTGGGGACAAGTGGGCGAGCAGTTCTTC; CDR3 protein: CASSWGQVGEQFF
D gene: TRBD1; V gene: TRBV5-1; J gene: TRBJ2-5; clone size: .; CDR3 DNA: TGCGCCAGCACCTCTGCCGGGACAGGGGGCTTTGGAGAGACCCAGTACTTC; CDR3 protein: CASTSAGTGGFGETQYF
D gene: TRBD1; V gene: TRBV30; J gene: TRBJ1-2; clone size: .; CDR3 DNA: TGTGCCTGGAGTGTAGGGACAGGGAGCGGCTACACCTTC; CDR3 protein: CAWSVGTGSGYTF
D gene: .; V gene: TRBV19; J gene: TRBJ2-1; clone size: .; CDR3 DNA: TGTGCCAGTAGTATCCTCCTCAGACGGGACAATGAGCAGTTCTTC; CDR3 protein: CASSILLRRDNEQFF
D gene: TRBD1; V gene: TRBV12-5; J gene: TRBJ1-2; clone size: .; CDR3 DNA: TGTGCTAGTGGCTTGGGACAGAGGCTTGGTTATGGCTACACCTTC; CDR3 protein: CASGLGQRLGYGYTF
D gene: .; V gene: TRBV7-9; J gene: TRBJ2-5; clone size: .; CDR3 DNA: TGTGCCATCCCCTCCTTCCGGGGGGAGACCCAGTACTTC; CDR3 protein: CAIPSFRGETQYF
D gene: .; V gene: TRBV24-1; J gene: TRBJ2-5; clone size: .; CDR3 DNA: TGTGCCACCAGTGGACCCGGGAGTTTCGAAGAGACCCAGTACTTC; CDR3 protein: CATSGPGSFEETQYF
D gene: TRBD1; V gene: TRBV24-1; J gene: TRBJ1-5; clone size: .; CDR3 DNA: TGTGCCACCAGTGATGCGGGACAGAATCAGCCCCAGCATTTT; CDR3 protein: CATSDAGQNQPQHF
D gene: TRBD1; V gene: TRBV5-4; J gene: TRBJ2-7; clone size: .; CDR3 DNA: TGTGCCAGCAGCTCGTCCAGGACAGGGTCCTTCTACGAGCAGTACTTC; CDR3 protein: CASSSSRTGSFYEQYF
D gene: TRBD1; V gene: TRBV23-1; J gene: TRBJ2-7; clone size: .; CDR3 DNA: TGCGCCAGCAGTCCCCCGGGACAGGGGGCCCACGAGCAGTACTTC; CDR3 protein: CASSPPGQGAHEQYF
D gene: .; V gene: TRBV27; J gene: TRBJ1-1; clone size: once; CDR3 DNA: TGTGCCAGCAGTTTATGGGGGTCGGACAGTGAAGCTTTCTTT; CDR3 protein: CASSLWGSDSEAFF
D gene: .; V gene: TRBV7-3; J gene: TRBJ2-2; clone size: .; CDR3 DNA: TGTGCCAGCAGGAAACAGGAAACTTACGCGAACACCGGGGAGCTGTTTTTT; CDR3 protein: CASRKQETYANTGELFF
D gene: .; V gene: TRBV6-1; J gene: TRBJ2-7; clone size: .; CDR3 DNA: TGTGCCAGCAGTGAAGTCGGCCTAGCCAACGCCTACGAGCAGTACTTC; CDR3 protein: CASSEVGLANAYEQYF